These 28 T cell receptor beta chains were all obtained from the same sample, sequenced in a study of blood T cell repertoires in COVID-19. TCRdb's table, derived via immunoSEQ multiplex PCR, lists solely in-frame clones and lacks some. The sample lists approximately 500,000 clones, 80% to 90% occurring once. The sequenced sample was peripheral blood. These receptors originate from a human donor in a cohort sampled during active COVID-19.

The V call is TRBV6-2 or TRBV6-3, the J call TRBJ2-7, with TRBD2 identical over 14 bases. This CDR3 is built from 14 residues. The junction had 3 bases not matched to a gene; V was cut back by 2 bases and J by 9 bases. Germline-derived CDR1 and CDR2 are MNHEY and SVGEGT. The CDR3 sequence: CASSYGTSGRVQYF. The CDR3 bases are TGTGCCAGCAGTTACGGGACTAGCGGGAGAGTGCAGTACTTC.

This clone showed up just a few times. CDR3 protein: CASSRQGSEQYF. CDR3 bases: TGTGCCAGCAGTAGACAGGGGTCCGAGCAGTACTTC. This sequence joins TRBV27 and TRBJ2-7; 8 bases fit TRBD1. The germline gives CDR1 MNHEY, CDR2 SMNVEV (reference sequence). The CDR3 totals 12 residues. Losses at the gene ends were 5 bases for V and 6 bases for J; bases not matched to a gene: 3.

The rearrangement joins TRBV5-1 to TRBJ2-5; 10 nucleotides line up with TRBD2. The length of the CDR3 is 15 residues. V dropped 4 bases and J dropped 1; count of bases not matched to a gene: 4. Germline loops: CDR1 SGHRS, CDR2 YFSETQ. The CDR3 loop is CASSSLAGVQETQYF. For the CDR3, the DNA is TGCGCCAGCAGCAGTCTAGCGGGGGTCCAAGAGACCCAGTACTTC.

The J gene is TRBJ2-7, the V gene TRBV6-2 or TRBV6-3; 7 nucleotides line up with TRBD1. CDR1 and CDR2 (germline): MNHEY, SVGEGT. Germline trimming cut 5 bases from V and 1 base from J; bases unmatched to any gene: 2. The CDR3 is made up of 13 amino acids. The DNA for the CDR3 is TGTGCCAGCAGTCTACAGGGGTCCTACGAGCAGTACTTC. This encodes CASSLQGSYEQYF.

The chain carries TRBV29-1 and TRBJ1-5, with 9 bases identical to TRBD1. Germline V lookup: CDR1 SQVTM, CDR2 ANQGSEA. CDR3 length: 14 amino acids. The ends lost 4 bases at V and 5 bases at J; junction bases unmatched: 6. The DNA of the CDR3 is TGCAGCGTTGGAGGGACAGGGTTCGATCAGCCCCAGCATTTT. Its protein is CSVGGTGFDQPQHF.

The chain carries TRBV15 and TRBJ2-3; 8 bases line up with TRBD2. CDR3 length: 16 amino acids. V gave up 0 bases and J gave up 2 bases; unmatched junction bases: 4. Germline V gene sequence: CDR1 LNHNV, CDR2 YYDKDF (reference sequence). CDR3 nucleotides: TGTGCCACCAGCAGAGATACTAGCGGATACACAGATACGCAGTATTTT. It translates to CATSRDTSGYTDTQYF.

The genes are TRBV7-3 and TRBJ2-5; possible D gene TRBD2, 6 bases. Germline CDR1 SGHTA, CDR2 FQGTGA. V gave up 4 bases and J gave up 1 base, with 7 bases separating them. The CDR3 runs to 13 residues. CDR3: CASSSGLQETQYF. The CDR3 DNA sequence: TGTGCCAGCAGCTCGGGACTCCAAGAGACCCAGTACTTC.

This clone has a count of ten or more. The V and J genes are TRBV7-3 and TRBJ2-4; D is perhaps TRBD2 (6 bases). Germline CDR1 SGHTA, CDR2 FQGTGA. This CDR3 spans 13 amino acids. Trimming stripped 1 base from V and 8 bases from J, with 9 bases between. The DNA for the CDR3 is TGTGCCAGCAGCTTAAATCCGGGGGACATTCAGTACTTC. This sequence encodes CASSLNPGDIQYF. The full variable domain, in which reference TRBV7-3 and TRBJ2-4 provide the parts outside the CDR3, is GAGVSQTPSNKVTEKGKYVELRCDPISGHTALYWYRQSLGQGPEFLIYFQGTGAADDSGLPNDRFFAVRPEGSVSTLKIQRTERGDSAVYLCASSLNPGDIQYFGAGTRLSVL.

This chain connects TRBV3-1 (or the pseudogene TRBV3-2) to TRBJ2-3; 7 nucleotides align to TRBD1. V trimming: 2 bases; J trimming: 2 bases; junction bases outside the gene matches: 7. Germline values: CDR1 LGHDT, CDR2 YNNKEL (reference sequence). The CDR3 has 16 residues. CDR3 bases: TGTGCCAGCAGCCAACGCTGGGACAGAGACACAGATACGCAGTATTTT. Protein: CASSQRWDRDTDTQYF.

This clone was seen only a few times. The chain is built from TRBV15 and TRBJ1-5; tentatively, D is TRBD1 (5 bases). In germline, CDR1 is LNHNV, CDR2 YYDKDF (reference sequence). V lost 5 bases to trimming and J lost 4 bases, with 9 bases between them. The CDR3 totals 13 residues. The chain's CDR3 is CATSGGLNQPQHF. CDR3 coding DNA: TGTGCCACCAGCGGGGGGTTAAATCAGCCCCAGCATTTT.

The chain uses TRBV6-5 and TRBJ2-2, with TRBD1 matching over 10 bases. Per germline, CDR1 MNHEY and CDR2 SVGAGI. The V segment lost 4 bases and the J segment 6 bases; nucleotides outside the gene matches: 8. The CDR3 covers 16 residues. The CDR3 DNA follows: TGTGCCAGCAGTTTACTTGGACAGGGGGGATCCGGGGAGCTGTTTTTT. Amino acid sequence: CASSLLGQGGSGELFF.

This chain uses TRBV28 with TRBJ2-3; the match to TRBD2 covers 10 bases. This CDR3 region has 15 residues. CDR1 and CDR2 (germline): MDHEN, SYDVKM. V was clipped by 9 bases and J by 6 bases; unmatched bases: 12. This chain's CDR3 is CASNEASGSLDTQYF. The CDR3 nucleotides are TGTGCCAGTAACGAAGCTAGCGGGAGTCTCGATACGCAGTATTTT.

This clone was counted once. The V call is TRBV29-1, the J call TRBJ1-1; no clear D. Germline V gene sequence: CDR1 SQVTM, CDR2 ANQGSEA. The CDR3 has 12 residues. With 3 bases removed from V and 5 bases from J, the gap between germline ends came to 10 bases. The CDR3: CSVDELRTEAFF. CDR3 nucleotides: TGCAGCGTTGATGAGTTACGGACTGAAGCTTTCTTT.

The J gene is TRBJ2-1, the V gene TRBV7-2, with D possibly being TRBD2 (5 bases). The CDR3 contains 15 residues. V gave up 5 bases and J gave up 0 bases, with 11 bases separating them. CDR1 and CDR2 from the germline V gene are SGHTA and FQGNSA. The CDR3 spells CASSPTRASYNEQFF. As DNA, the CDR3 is TGTGCCAGCAGCCCCACTAGGGCCTCCTACAATGAGCAGTTCTTC.

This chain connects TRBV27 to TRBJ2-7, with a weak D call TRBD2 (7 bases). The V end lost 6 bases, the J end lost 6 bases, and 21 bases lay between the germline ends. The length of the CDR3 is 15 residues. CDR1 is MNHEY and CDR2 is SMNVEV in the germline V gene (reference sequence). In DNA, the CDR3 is TGTGCCAGCAGCAGTTGGGGGGCGGGAGTCTCCGAGCAGTACTTC. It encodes CASSSWGAGVSEQYF.

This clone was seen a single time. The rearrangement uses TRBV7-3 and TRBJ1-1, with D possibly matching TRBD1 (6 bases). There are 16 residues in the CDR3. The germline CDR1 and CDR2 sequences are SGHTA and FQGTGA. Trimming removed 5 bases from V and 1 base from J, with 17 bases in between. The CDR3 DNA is TGTGCCAGCAGCCCGTTTTCTTTACAGGGGAACACTGAAGCTTTCTTT. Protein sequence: CASSPFSLQGNTEAFF.

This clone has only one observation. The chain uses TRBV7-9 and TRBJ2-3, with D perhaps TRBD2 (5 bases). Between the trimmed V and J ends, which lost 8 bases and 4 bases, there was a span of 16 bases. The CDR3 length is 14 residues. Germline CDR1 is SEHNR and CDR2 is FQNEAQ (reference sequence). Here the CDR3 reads CASGVGGGADTQYF. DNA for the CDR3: TGTGCCAGCGGGGTCGGAGGAGGCGCAGATACGCAGTATTTT.

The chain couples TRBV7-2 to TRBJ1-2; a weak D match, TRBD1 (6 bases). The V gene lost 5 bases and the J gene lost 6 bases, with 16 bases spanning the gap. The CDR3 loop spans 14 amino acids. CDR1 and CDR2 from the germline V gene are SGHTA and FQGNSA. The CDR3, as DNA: TGTGCCAGCAGCCCCCCGGGGACAACTGATGGCTACACCTTC. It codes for CASSPPGTTDGYTF.

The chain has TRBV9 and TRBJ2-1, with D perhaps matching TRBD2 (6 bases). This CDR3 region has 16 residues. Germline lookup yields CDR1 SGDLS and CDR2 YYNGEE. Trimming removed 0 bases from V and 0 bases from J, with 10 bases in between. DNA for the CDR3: TGTGCCAGCAGCGTAGGTCCAGCGGGCTCCTACAATGAGCAGTTCTTC. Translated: CASSVGPAGSYNEQFF.

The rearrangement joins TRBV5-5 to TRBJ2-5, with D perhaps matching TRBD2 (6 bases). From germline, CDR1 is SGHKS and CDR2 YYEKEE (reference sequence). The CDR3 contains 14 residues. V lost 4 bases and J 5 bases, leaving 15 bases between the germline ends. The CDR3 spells CASSLVGREETQYF. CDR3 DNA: TGTGCCAGCAGCCTTGTCGGGAGAGAGGAGACCCAGTACTTC.

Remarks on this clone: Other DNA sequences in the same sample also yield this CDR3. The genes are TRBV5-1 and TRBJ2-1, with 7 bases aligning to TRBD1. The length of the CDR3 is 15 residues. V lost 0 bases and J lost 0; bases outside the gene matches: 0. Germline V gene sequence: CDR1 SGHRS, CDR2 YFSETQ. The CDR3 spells CASSLGQGSYNEQFF. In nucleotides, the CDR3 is TGCGCCAGCAGCTTGGGACAGGGCTCCTACAATGAGCAGTTCTTC. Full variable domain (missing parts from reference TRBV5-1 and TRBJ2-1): KAGVTQTPRYLIKTRGQQVTLSCSPISGHRSVSWYQQTPGQGLQFLFEYFSETQRNKGNFPGRFSGRQFSNSRSEMNVSTLELGDSALYLCASSLGQGSYNEQFFGPGTRLTVL.

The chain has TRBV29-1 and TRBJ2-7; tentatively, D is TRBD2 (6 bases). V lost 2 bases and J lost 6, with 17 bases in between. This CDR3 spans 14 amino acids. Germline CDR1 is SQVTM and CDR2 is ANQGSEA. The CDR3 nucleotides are TGCAGCGTTGAAAGGGCGGGGTCTCCAGGCGAGCAGTACTTC. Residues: CSVERAGSPGEQYF.

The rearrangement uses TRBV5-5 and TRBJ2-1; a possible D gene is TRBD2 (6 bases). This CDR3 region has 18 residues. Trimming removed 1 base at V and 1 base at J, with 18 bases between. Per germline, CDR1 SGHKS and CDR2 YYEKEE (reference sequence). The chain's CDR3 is CASSLLLAGLKSYNEQFF. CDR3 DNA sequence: TGTGCCAGCAGCTTGCTTCTGGCGGGGTTAAAGTCCTACAATGAGCAGTTCTTC.

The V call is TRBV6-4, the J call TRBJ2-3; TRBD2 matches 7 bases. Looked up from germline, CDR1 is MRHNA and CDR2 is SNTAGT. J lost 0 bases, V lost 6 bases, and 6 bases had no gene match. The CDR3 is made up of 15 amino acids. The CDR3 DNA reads TGTGCCAGCAGCAATGCGGGAGTTAGCACAGATACGCAGTATTTT. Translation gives CASSNAGVSTDTQYF.

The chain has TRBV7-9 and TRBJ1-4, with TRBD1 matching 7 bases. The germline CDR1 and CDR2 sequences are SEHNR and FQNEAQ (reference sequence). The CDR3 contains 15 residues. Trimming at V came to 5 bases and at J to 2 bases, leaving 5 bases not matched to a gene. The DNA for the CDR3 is TGTGCCAGCAGCGCCGACAGGGCCACTAATGAAAAACTGTTTTTT. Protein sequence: CASSADRATNEKLFF.

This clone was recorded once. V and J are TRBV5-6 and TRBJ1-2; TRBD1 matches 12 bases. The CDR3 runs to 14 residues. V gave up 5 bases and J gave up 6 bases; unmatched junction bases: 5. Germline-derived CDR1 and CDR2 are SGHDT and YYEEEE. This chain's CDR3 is CASRPGQGADGYTF. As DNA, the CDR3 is TGTGCCAGCAGGCCGGGACAGGGGGCGGATGGCTACACCTTC.

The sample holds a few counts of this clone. In nucleotides, the CDR3 is TGTGCCTGGAGTGCGACAGGGAAATCCTACGAGCAGTACTTC. Translation gives CAWSATGKSYEQYF. The chain is built from TRBV30 and TRBJ2-7; 7 bases align to TRBD1. V shed 1 base and J 1 base; nucleotides not matched to a gene: 4. The CDR3 is made up of 14 amino acids. Looked up from germline, CDR1 is GTSNPN and CDR2 is SVGIG (reference sequence).

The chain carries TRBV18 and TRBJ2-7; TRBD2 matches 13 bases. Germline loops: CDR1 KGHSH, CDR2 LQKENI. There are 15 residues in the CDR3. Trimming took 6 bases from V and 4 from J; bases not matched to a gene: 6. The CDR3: CASSGLAGVEYEQYF. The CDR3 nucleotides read TGTGCCAGCTCCGGACTAGCGGGAGTCGAGTACGAGCAGTACTTC.